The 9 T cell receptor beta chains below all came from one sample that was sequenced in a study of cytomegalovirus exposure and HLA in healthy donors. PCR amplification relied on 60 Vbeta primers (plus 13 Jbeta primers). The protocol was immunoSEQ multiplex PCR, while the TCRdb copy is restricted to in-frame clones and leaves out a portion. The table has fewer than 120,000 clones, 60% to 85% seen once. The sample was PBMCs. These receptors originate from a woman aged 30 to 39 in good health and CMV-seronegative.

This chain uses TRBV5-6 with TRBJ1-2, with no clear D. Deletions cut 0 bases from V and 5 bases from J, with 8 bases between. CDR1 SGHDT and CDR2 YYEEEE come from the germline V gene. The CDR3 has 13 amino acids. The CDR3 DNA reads TGTGCCAGCAGCTTGGGAGCGAAGTATGGCTACACCTTC. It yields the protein CASSLGAKYGYTF.

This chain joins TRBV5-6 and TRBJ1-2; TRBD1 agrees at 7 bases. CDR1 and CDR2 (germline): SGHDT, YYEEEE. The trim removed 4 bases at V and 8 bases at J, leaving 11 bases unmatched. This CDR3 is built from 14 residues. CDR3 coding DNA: TGTGCCAGCAGCATCGGACAGGTTATAATGGGCTACACCTTC. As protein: CASSIGQVIMGYTF. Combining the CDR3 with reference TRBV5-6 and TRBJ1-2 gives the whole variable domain DAGVTQSPTHLIKTRGQQVTLRCSPKSGHDTVSWYQQALGQGPQFIFQYYEEEERQRGNFPDRFSGHQFPNYSSELNVNALLLGDSALYLCASSIGQVIMGYTFGSGTRLTVV.

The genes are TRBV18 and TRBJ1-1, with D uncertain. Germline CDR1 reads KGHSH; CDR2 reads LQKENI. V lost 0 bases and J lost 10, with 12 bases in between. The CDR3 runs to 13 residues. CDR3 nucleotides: TGTGCCAGCTCACCACCGAACCCGCGGGTAGCTTTCTTT. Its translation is CASSPPNPRVAFF.

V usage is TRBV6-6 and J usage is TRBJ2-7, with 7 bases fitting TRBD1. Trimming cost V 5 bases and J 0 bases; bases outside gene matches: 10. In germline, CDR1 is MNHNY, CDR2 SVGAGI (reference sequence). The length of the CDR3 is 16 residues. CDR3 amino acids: CASSKSTGTASYEQYF. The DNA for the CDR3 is TGTGCCAGCAGTAAGTCCACCGGGACAGCCTCCTACGAGCAGTACTTC.

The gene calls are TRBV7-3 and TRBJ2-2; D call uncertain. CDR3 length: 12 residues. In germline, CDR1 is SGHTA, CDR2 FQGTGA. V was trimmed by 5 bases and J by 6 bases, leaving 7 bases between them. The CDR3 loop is CASSPEAGELFF. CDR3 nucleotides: TGTGCCAGCAGCCCCGAGGCCGGGGAGCTGTTTTTT. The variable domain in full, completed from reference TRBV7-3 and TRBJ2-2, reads GAGVSQTPSNKVTEKGKYVELRCDPISGHTALYWYRQSLGQGPEFLIYFQGTGAADDSGLPNDRFFAVRPEGSVSTLKIQRTERGDSAVYLCASSPEAGELFFGEGSRLTVL.

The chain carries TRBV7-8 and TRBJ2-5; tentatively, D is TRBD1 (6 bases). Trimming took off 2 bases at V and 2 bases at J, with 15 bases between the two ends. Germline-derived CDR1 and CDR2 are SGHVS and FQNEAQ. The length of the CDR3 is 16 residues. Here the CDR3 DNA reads TGTGCCAGCAGCTTAATTGGAACAGGGTCACAAGAGACCCAGTACTTC. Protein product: CASSLIGTGSQETQYF.

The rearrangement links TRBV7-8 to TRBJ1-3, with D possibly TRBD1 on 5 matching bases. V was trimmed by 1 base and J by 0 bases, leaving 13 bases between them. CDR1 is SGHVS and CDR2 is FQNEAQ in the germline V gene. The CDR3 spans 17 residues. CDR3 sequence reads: CASSLVLTGHSGNTIYF. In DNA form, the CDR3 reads TGTGCCAGCAGCTTAGTATTAACAGGACACTCTGGAAACACCATATATTTT.

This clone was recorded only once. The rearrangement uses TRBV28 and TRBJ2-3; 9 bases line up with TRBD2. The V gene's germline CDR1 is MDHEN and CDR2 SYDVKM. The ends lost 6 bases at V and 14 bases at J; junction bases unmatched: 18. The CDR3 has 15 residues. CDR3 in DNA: TGTGCCAGCAGCTCGCAGGGACTGGCGGGAGGGCCCCGGTATTTT. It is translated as CASSSQGLAGGPRYF.

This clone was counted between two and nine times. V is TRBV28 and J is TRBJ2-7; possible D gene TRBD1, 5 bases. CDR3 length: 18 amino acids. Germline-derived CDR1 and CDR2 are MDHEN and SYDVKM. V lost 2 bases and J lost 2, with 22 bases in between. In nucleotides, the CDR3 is TGTGCCAGCAGTTTAACGTCAGGACACCCGACGTTGGCCTACGAGCAGTACTTC. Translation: CASSLTSGHPTLAYEQYF.